Ten or more counts support the clone carrying this T cell receptor (beta chain). Its antigen is unidentified. The record originates from a study of Graves' ophthalmopathy and Graves' hyperthyroidism. Amplified material comprised TCR beta CDR3 regions derived from RNA transcripts. Investigators did first-round RT-PCR with HTBI primers, then second-round multiplex PCR. From the multiplex PCR reads, TCRdb called clonotypes with MiXCR, one entry per CDR3 protein. The sample includes 500,000 to 700,000 distinct CDR3 sequences, roughly 20% of them seen just once. In this cohort's terms, stable hyperthyroidism meant no ophthalmopathy by 18 months of follow-up. Exclusion criteria comprised other autoimmune diseases, uncontrolled infections, pregnancy or lactation in patients. Overall study results and limits: The model predicted ophthalmopathy progression with 60% to 71% sensitivity and 72% to 85% specificity.

Germline values: CDR1 MNHNS, CDR2 SASEGT. This CDR3 is built from 15 residues. V lost 5 bases to trimming and J lost 4 bases; unmatched junction nucleotides: 9. The sequenced material came from peripheral blood. The sequence derives from a woman between 18 and 29 years old with stable Graves' hyperthyroidism. Some clones in this sample may be carry-over from other donors' samples. The gene calls are TRBV6-1 and TRBJ1-1; the match to TRBD1 covers 8 bases. In DNA, the CDR3 is TGTGCCAGCAGTAGTCAGGGGGCGGTCAGCACTGAAGCTTTCTTT. Translated: CASSSQGAVSTEAFF.